A single sample gave rise to the 31 T cell receptor beta chains below, sequenced in a study of blood T cell repertoires in COVID-19 (TCRdb year 2020). Library creation used the immunoSEQ multiplex PCR assay. TCRdb's version of the immuneACCESS table is confined to in-frame rearrangements and falls short of the full clone set. An unresolved V gene accounts for under half of the shortfall where checked; the remainder is of unknown origin. The sample table records about 98,000 clones; about 85% of these occur just once. Clones ranked in the top ten supply approximately 4.9% of the sample. Sequences were obtained from peripheral blood. These receptors originate from a man aged 65-85 years with acute or convalescent COVID-19.

CDR3 sequence (DNA): TGTGCCAGCAGCCAAGATCTAAGAGGGGAGCTGTTTTTT. The encoded protein is CASSQDLRGELFF. V gene TRBV14 combines with J gene TRBJ2-2; D remains unclear. This CDR3 has 13 residues. Deletions cut 0 bases from V and 8 bases from J, with 7 bases between. From germline, CDR1 is SGHDN and CDR2 FVKESK. Filled out from reference TRBV14 and TRBJ2-2, the complete variable domain reads EAGVTQFPSHSVIEKGQTVTLRCDPISGHDNLYWYRRVMGKEIKFLLHFVKESKQDESGMPNNRFLAERTGGTYSTLKVQPAELEDSGVYFCASSQDLRGELFFGEGSRLTVL.

The rearrangement uses TRBV18 and TRBJ2-2; unclear D gene. The V gene lost 1 base and the J gene lost 3 bases, with 6 bases spanning the gap. CDR3 length: 14 residues. Germline V gene data show CDR1 as KGHSH and CDR2 as LQKENI. CDR3 nucleotides: TGTGCCAGCTCACCACGCTCAGACACCGGGGAGCTGTTTTTT. Its protein is CASSPRSDTGELFF.

The chain has TRBV4-1 and TRBJ2-3, with 7 bases aligning to TRBD2. The CDR3 loop spans 14 amino acids. Germline loops: CDR1 MGHRA, CDR2 YSYEKL. V lost 6 bases, J lost 5 bases, and 8 bases stayed unmatched. The CDR3 nucleotides read TGCGCCAGCAGGACGAACCCGGGGGGAGATACGCAGTATTTT. It specifies CASRTNPGGDTQYF.

This clone was recorded once. The rearrangement links TRBV24-1 to TRBJ1-1; a weak D match, TRBD1 (6 bases). This CDR3 has 13 amino acids. Trimming cost V 3 bases and J 6 bases, with 10 bases left between them. The germline gives CDR1 KGHDR, CDR2 SFDVKD. CDR3 region: CATSDRNRAEAFF. The CDR3 nucleotides read TGTGCCACCAGTGATCGGAACAGGGCTGAAGCTTTCTTT.

The rearrangement joins TRBV29-1 to TRBJ1-2, with TRBD1 matching over 8 bases. Trimming cost V 4 bases and J 3 bases; bases outside gene matches: 4. This CDR3 has 13 residues. Germline V gene sequence: CDR1 SQVTM, CDR2 ANQGSEA. The DNA of the CDR3 is TGCAGCGTTGTGCCAGGGGGCCACTATGGCTACACCTTC. Amino acid sequence: CSVVPGGHYGYTF.

This rearrangement joins TRBV12-3 or TRBV12-4 to TRBJ1-5; D not resolved. The CDR3 totals 13 residues. V lost 2 bases to trimming and J lost 1 base, with 3 bases between them. The chain's CDR3 is CASSLTSNQPQHF. The CDR3 coding sequence is TGTGCCAGCAGTTTAACAAGCAATCAGCCCCAGCATTTT.

This clone has a count of ten or more. This chain joins TRBV18 and TRBJ1-1, with TRBD1 identical over 8 bases. Trimming removed 3 bases from V and 3 bases from J; junction bases left unmatched: 9. The length of the CDR3 is 16 residues. Germline V gene sequence: CDR1 KGHSH, CDR2 LQKENI. The DNA of the CDR3 is TGTGCCAGCTCACCCTTACCGACAGGGGCGGACACTGAAGCTTTCTTT. This encodes CASSPLPTGADTEAFF.

The chain links TRBV28 to TRBJ2-7; D unresolved. The CDR3 sequence is 11 residues long. The germline V and J ends were trimmed by 8 bases and 2 bases, with 7 bases remaining between them. The germline V gene encodes CDR1 MDHEN and CDR2 SYDVKM. The CDR3 sequence: CASGPTYEQYF. The CDR3 nucleotides are TGTGCCAGCGGGCCAACCTACGAGCAGTACTTC.

The gene calls are TRBV12-5 and TRBJ2-4; no reliable D call. Germline CDR1 reads LGHNT; CDR2 reads FRNRAP. The CDR3 spans 16 residues. Trimming left V 2 bases short and J 0 bases short, with 11 bases between. Written as DNA, the CDR3 is TGTGCTAGTGGTTTGTCGGTGAATATAGCCAAAAACATTCAGTACTTC. Protein: CASGLSVNIAKNIQYF.

The rearrangement uses TRBV7-2 and TRBJ2-5, with 10 bases that match TRBD1. Germline trimming cut 3 bases from V and 10 bases from J; bases unmatched to any gene: 8. The CDR3 totals 14 residues. The germline V gene encodes CDR1 SGHTA and CDR2 FQGNSA. In nucleotides, the CDR3 is TGTGCCAGCAGCTTCCAGAGGACAGGGGGAGACCAGTACTTC. Residues: CASSFQRTGGDQYF.

The gene calls are TRBV19 and TRBJ1-2; 9 nucleotides agree with TRBD1. The trim removed 7 bases at V and 8 bases at J, leaving 8 bases unmatched. This CDR3 has 13 amino acids. Germline lookup yields CDR1 LNHDA and CDR2 SQIVND (reference sequence). As DNA, the CDR3 is TGTGCCAGTACCGGTGGACAGGGGAGCGGCTACACCTTC. This translates into CASTGGQGSGYTF.

This chain joins TRBV4-2 and TRBJ1-2; 9 nucleotides align to TRBD1. This CDR3 has 17 residues. J lost 1 base, V lost 0 bases, and 6 bases had no gene match. CDR1 and CDR2 from the germline V gene are LGHNA and YNFKEQ. CDR3 loop: CASSQDWRDRVNYGYTF. Written as DNA, the CDR3 is TGTGCCAGCAGCCAAGATTGGAGGGACAGGGTTAACTATGGCTACACCTTC.

This clone occurred once. The chain is built from TRBV5-1 and TRBJ2-1; 9 nucleotides agree with TRBD2. The CDR3 sequence is 16 residues long. V lost 3 bases to trimming and J lost 4 bases; unmatched junction nucleotides: 8. Germline V gene data show CDR1 as SGHRS and CDR2 as YFSETQ. Here the CDR3 reads CASSYVSGGNYNEQFF. CDR3 DNA: TGCGCCAGCAGCTACGTCAGCGGGGGGAATTACAATGAGCAGTTCTTC.

The V call is TRBV9, the J call TRBJ2-5; 10 nucleotides match TRBD2. Germline CDR1 and CDR2: SGDLS and YYNGEE. The CDR3 consists of 14 residues. The trim removed 4 bases at V and 3 bases at J, leaving 3 bases unmatched. CDR3 amino acids: CASSIGLAEETQYF. Written as DNA, the CDR3 is TGTGCCAGCAGCATCGGACTAGCGGAAGAGACCCAGTACTTC.

V and J are TRBV7-8 and TRBJ1-6; 9 bases line up with TRBD1. CDR1 and CDR2 from the germline V gene are SGHVS and FQNEAQ. CDR3 length: 15 amino acids. Germline trimming cut 5 bases from V and 7 bases from J; bases unmatched to any gene: 6. CDR3 coding DNA: TGTGCCAGCAGCGAACAGGGGGCAGTGAATTCACCCCTCCACTTT. This encodes CASSEQGAVNSPLHF.

The CDR3 region is CASSLEGARQPQHF. CDR3 nucleotide sequence: TGTGCCAGCAGCTTAGAAGGGGCAAGGCAGCCCCAGCATTTT. The V call is TRBV7-9, the J call TRBJ1-5, with D possibly TRBD1 on 5 matching bases. V lost 1 base, J lost 7 bases, and 11 bases lay in between. The CDR3 contains 14 residues. CDR1 and CDR2 (germline): SEHNR, FQNEAQ (reference sequence).

V usage is TRBV6-1 and J usage is TRBJ1-3; D is unresolved. From germline, CDR1 is MNHNS and CDR2 SASEGT. The V and J ends lost 2 bases and 2 bases respectively, with 10 bases between them. There are 15 residues in the CDR3. CDR3: CASSEFANAGNTIYF. The CDR3 coding sequence is TGTGCCAGCAGTGAATTCGCGAACGCTGGAAACACCATATATTTT.

The CDR3 spells CASRADSRNTEAFF. CDR3 nucleotide sequence: TGCGCCAGCAGGGCGGACAGTCGAAACACTGAAGCTTTCTTT. J is TRBJ1-1 and V is TRBV10-2, with D tentatively TRBD1 (6 bases). This CDR3 is built from 14 residues. V was clipped by 6 bases and J by 2 bases, with 13 bases between them. Germline loops: CDR1 WSHSY, CDR2 SAAADI.

J is TRBJ1-4 and V is TRBV10-2; D gene uncertain. Germline V gives CDR1 WSHSY, CDR2 SAAADI. The CDR3 runs to 15 residues. Trimming cost V 4 bases and J 6 bases, with 15 bases left between them. CDR3 residues: CASSGSKVRDEKLFF. CDR3 coding DNA: TGCGCCAGCAGTGGGTCGAAAGTCCGGGATGAAAAACTGTTTTTT.

V usage is TRBV11-2 and J usage is TRBJ2-3; D remains ambiguous. Germline CDR1 SGHAT, CDR2 FQNNGV. This CDR3 is built from 14 residues. Trimming took 5 bases from V and 0 from J, leaving 9 bases between them. DNA of the CDR3: TGTGCCAGCAGCCAAGCGTGGAGCACAGATACGCAGTATTTT. It specifies CASSQAWSTDTQYF.

This chain joins TRBV4-2 and TRBJ2-1, with TRBD1 identical over 7 bases. In germline, CDR1 is LGHNA, CDR2 YNFKEQ. J gave up 7 bases and V 3 bases, and 9 bases lay outside the gene matches. The length of the CDR3 is 15 residues. The DNA of the CDR3 is TGTGCCAGCAGCCAGGGTACAGGGGATTCTAATGAGCAGTTCTTC. This gives the protein CASSQGTGDSNEQFF.

The V call is TRBV7-9, the J call TRBJ1-4; the D gene is possibly TRBD1 (5 bases). Germline CDR1 SEHNR, CDR2 FQNEAQ (reference sequence). This CDR3 has 15 residues. V was shortened by 0 bases and J by 5 bases, with 10 bases between the two germline ends. The CDR3 coding sequence is TGTGCCAGCAGCTTAGCGCTGGACATAAATGAAAAACTGTTTTTT. This encodes CASSLALDINEKLFF.

The chain combines TRBV6-6 with TRBJ2-3; 9 nucleotides match TRBD2. The J segment lost 1 base and the V segment lost 5 bases, leaving 4 bases of the junction unmatched. The CDR3 has 15 residues. Germline CDR1 is MNHNY and CDR2 is SVGAGI (reference sequence). The CDR3 reads CASSTRGGGTDTQYF. DNA of the CDR3: TGTGCCAGCAGTACGCGGGGGGGCGGCACAGATACGCAGTATTTT.

The CDR3 sequence is CASSTGQGGKQYV. In DNA, the CDR3 is TGTGCCAGTAGTACCGGACAGGGTGGCAAGCAGTACGTC. The rearrangement uses TRBV19 and TRBJ2-7; 8 bases are shared with TRBD1. This CDR3 comprises 13 residues. Germline-derived CDR1 and CDR2 are LNHDA and SQIVND (reference sequence). Trimming cost V 4 bases and J 8 bases; bases outside gene matches: 7.

V is TRBV19 and J is TRBJ1-4; maybe TRBD1 (5 bases). In germline, CDR1 is LNHDA, CDR2 SQIVND (reference sequence). V lost 6 bases and J 8 bases, leaving 16 bases between the germline ends. The CDR3 runs to 14 residues. The CDR3 region has the DNA TGTGCCAGTAGGGGAGGGACTCCAGGCGAAAAACTGTTTTTT. Translation: CASRGGTPGEKLFF.

The chain couples TRBV7-9 to TRBJ2-7, with D maybe TRBD2 (5 bases). The V and J ends lost 5 bases and 2 bases respectively, with 16 bases between them. The CDR3 contains 15 residues. CDR1 is SEHNR, CDR2 FQNEAQ, per germline (reference sequence). CDR3 loop: CASSQLEGPAYEQYF. DNA of the CDR3: TGTGCCAGCAGCCAACTTGAGGGCCCGGCCTACGAGCAGTACTTC.

The V and J genes are TRBV5-4 and TRBJ2-3; TRBD2 agrees at 7 bases. The CDR3 sequence is 16 residues long. The J segment lost 4 bases and the V segment lost 4 bases, leaving 12 bases of the junction unmatched. Germline V gives CDR1 SGHNT, CDR2 YYREEE (reference sequence). The CDR3 region is CASSPKSGAGADTQYF. DNA for the CDR3: TGTGCCAGCAGCCCTAAGAGCGGGGCGGGGGCAGATACGCAGTATTTT.

This chain connects TRBV6-5 to TRBJ1-2; 7 bases are a match to TRBD1. The length of the CDR3 is 14 residues. V lost 4 bases to trimming and J lost 1 base; unmatched junction nucleotides: 3. Germline V gene sequence: CDR1 MNHEY, CDR2 SVGAGI. The CDR3 is CASSSGTVNYGYTF. The CDR3 nucleotides read TGTGCCAGCAGTTCCGGGACAGTTAACTATGGCTACACCTTC.

The rearrangement uses TRBV6-6 and TRBJ2-6; the D is unclear. With 5 bases removed from V and 0 bases from J, the gap between germline ends came to 5 bases. The CDR3 sequence is 14 residues long. Germline loops: CDR1 MNHNY, CDR2 SVGAGI (reference sequence). CDR3 residues: CASSLLSGANVLTF. Written as DNA, the CDR3 is TGTGCCAGCAGTCTTCTCTCTGGGGCCAACGTCCTGACTTTC.

In DNA, the CDR3 is TGTGCCAGCAGAACGACAGGGAATGGGGCCAACGTCCTGACTTTC. This translates into CASRTTGNGANVLTF. The V and J genes are TRBV2 and TRBJ2-6, with TRBD1 matching over 7 bases. Germline V gene sequence: CDR1 SNHLY, CDR2 FYNNEI. This CDR3 contains 15 residues. Trimming at V came to 6 bases and at J to 3 bases, leaving 5 bases not matched to a gene.

The rearrangement links TRBV30 to TRBJ1-1; the D gene is possibly TRBD1 (5 bases). CDR3 length: 14 residues. V gave up 4 bases and J gave up 0 bases, with 12 bases separating them. Germline assignment: CDR1 GTSNPN and CDR2 SVGIG (reference sequence). The CDR3 sequence is CAWTPGLVNTEAFF. CDR3 nucleotides: TGTGCCTGGACGCCGGGACTAGTGAACACTGAAGCTTTCTTT.